These 2 T cell receptor beta chains share one sample of origin, sequenced in a study of radiation and T cells in renal cell carcinoma (dated by TCRdb to the early 2020s). The library came from the immunoSEQ multiplex PCR assay. The clones in this table, taken by TCRdb from immuneACCESS, are in-frame only. Not every clone is retained; where verified, under half of the shortfall comes from an unresolved V gene, and the cause of the rest is unknown. The sample profile shows 100,000 to 150,000 clones; 88% of them were found once. The ten largest account for approximately 5.8% of the sample. This sample's time point label indicates: blood 2 weeks post-SBRT. What this sample's treatment or condition label stands for: 15 Gy SBRT to primary tumor, nephrectomy 4 weeks later. The sample here was blood, taken from a patient whose treatment included radiotherapy and nephrectomy. All receptors come from a woman aged 70-85 years with renal cell carcinoma.

This rearrangement joins TRBV19 to TRBJ1-1; no definite D call. The germline V gene encodes CDR1 LNHDA and CDR2 SQIVND (reference sequence). V lost 3 bases to trimming and J lost 0 bases, with 5 bases between them. The CDR3 loop spans 13 amino acids. For the CDR3, the DNA is TGTGCCAGTAGTATTGTTATGAACACTGAAGCTTTCTTT. Amino acids: CASSIVMNTEAFF.

The count of this clone is one. The gene calls are TRBV15 and TRBJ1-2; weak D call: TRBD1 (5 bases). The length of the CDR3 is 16 residues. CDR1 is LNHNV and CDR2 is YYDKDF in the germline V gene (reference sequence). The ends were cut back, 0 bases at V and 5 bases at J, with 16 bases in the middle. The CDR3: CATSRDFGDGLYGYTF. The CDR3 bases are TGTGCCACCAGCAGAGATTTCGGGGACGGCTTATATGGCTACACCTTC.